The T cell receptor (beta chain) under discussion was sequenced for a study of control samples from healthy donors and cancer patients. Germline V gene lookup returns CDR1 ENHRY and CDR2 SYGVKD. V gave up 2 bases and J gave up 0 bases, with 17 bases separating them. The CDR3 has 19 amino acids. Libraries were prepared by immunoSEQ multiplex PCR; TCRdb keeps only in-frame clonotypes and omits some of them. This table has about 140,000 clones, 94% appearing once. This TCR was recovered from a man in his forties in good health. The chain recombines TRBV10-3 with TRBJ2-6; no reliable D call. The sample comprised blood. The CDR3: CAISEVVGSIFSGANVLTF. The CDR3 DNA follows: TGTGCCATCAGTGAGGTGGTCGGATCCATTTTCTCTGGGGCCAACGTCCTGACTTTC.